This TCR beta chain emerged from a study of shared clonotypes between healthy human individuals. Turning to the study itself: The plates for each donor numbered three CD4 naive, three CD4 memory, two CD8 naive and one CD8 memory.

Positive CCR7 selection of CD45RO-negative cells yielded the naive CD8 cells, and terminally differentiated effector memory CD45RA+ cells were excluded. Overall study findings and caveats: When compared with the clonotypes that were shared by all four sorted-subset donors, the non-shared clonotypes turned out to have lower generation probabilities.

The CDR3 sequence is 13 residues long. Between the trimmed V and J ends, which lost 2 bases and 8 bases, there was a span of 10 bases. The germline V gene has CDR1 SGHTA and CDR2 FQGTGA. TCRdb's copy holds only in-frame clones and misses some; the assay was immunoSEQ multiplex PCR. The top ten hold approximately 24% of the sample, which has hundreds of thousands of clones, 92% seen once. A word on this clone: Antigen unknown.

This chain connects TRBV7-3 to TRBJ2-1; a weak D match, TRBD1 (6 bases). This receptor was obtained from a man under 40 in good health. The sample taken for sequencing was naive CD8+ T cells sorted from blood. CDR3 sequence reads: CASSLGGTHEQFF. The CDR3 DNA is TGTGCCAGCAGCTTAGGGGGCACTCATGAGCAGTTCTTC. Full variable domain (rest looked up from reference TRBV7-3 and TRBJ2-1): GAGVSQTPSNKVTEKGKYVELRCDPISGHTALYWYRQSLGQGPEFLIYFQGTGAADDSGLPNDRFFAVRPEGSVSTLKIQRTERGDSAVYLCASSLGGTHEQFFGPGTRLTVL.